This TCR beta chain was captured in a study of CD8 T cells in ankylosing spondylitis. Study-wide findings and caveats: Characteristic, it appeared, of ankylosing spondylitis blood was a TCR beta motif of 7 or 8 highly homologous variants.

This clonotype was found many times. What it binds is unknown. Germline V lookup: CDR1 SGHTA, CDR2 FQGNSA. After removal of 3 bases from V and 1 base from J, the junction contained 16 bases not matched to a gene. This CDR3 contains 22 residues. TCRdb passed the 5' RACE reads through MiXCR, listing each CDR3 protein once. The table includes roughly 250,000 distinct CDR3 sequences, around 7.8% detected once. The sequenced sample was blood, either unsorted or a sorted T cell fraction (not recorded which). The V and J genes are TRBV7-2 and TRBJ2-6; 12 bases align to TRBD2. This TCR came from a male donor with ankylosing spondylitis or in good health (not recorded which). CDR3 nucleotides: TGTGCCAGCAGCTTCCGACTAGCGGGGGCTCTGGGCTCCCCTTCTGGGGCCAACGTCCTGACTTTC. Translating it yields CASSFRLAGALGSPSGANVLTF.